This T cell receptor (beta chain) is from a study of blood T cell repertoires in COVID-19 (dated by TCRdb to 2018 to 2021). Some background on the complete study: Collaborator samples came from the United States, Italy and Spain and covered acute and convalescent phases of COVID-19. The material from the prospective study consisted of cDNA or gDNA derived from T cells, B-cell-depleted T cells, or PBMCs. Deeply sampled blood TCRbeta repertoires from subjects exposed to, actively infected with, or recovered from COVID-19 were included in the dataset. The repertoires were released in a freely available public database meant as a resource for research on the immune response to SARS-CoV-2. The samples were drawn from the first 160 participants of the ongoing ImmuneRACE study and from 1,254 subjects provided by 6 global collaborators. The sample metadata nearly always contained a de-identified subject ID, COVID-19 status, age in years and sex. Where available, HLA class I and class II types were taken from metadata supplied by the sample provider and were not determined by assay-based typing. What the authors observed across the whole study: The quantity of clinical and demographic metadata differed by source and by participant and was supplied without curation.

In the prospective study, participants were 18 to 89 years old, resided in under 30 geographic areas of the United States, and were enrolled through a virtual design. Cohort assignment in the prospective study relied on participant-reported clinical history from a screening survey and a study questionnaire. Exposed participants were defined as having been in contact with someone with a PCR-confirmed or clinician-diagnosed COVID-19 case within 2 weeks of study entry. In the prospective study, mobile phlebotomists collected whole blood, serum and a nasopharyngeal or oropharyngeal swab from each participant. Over an approximately 2-month period, participants in the prospective study had the option of providing additional blood draws and questionnaires. Prospective study blood samples were shipped either frozen or at room temperature before DNA extraction. Regarding this clone: Its antigen specificity is not known. No per-base quality is available; no much larger clone lies one base away.

The CDR3 goes from the cysteine to the phenylalanine over 14 residues. Here the CDR3 DNA is all that survives: 42 bases in frame from base 1. Taken from the germline V gene, the CDR1 and CDR2 loops are SGHRS and YFSETQ. Trimmed from V: 0 bases; trimmed from J: 3 bases; junction bases lacking a gene match: 1. The immunoSEQ Assay, a bias-controlled multiplex PCR, was used to amplify TCRbeta CDR3 regions from genomic DNA. Under the source paper's analysis protocol: Within the assay, amplification of reference gene primers was used to estimate how many nucleated cells each sample contained. To quantify the absolute abundance of each unique TCRbeta CDR3 rearrangement, sequence reads were collapsed and filtered. For each sample, productive Simpson clonality was calculated as the square root of Simpson's diversity index over productive rearrangements. TCRdb re-hosts the immuneACCESS table, in-frame sequences only. Its copies lack some clones; in the studies checked, an unresolved V gene accounts for under half of them, and the cause for the rest is not known. The DNA was the basis for D and trimming; V, J and clone size are from that table. Here the sample has roughly 240,000 clones; 75% to 90% occur a single time. Around 0.8% of the sample is in the top ten clones.

The sequenced sample was PBMCs or T cells enriched from blood (not recorded which). This TCR came from a man between 45 and 60 years old who had been exposed to COVID-19. The V and J genes are TRBV5-1 and TRBJ2-5; TRBD1 lines up with 8 middle nucleotides. DNA sequence: TGCGCCAGCAGCTTGGGGACAGGGAAAGAGACCCAGTACTTC. It codes for CASSLGTGKETQYF. Reference TRBV5-1 and TRBJ2-5 genes cover what lies past the CDR3, so the full variable domain is KAGVTQTPRYLIKTRGQQVTLSCSPISGHRSVSWYQQTPGQGLQFLFEYFSETQRNKGNFPGRFSGRQFSNSRSEMNVSTLELGDSALYLCASSLGTGKETQYFGPGTRLLVL.